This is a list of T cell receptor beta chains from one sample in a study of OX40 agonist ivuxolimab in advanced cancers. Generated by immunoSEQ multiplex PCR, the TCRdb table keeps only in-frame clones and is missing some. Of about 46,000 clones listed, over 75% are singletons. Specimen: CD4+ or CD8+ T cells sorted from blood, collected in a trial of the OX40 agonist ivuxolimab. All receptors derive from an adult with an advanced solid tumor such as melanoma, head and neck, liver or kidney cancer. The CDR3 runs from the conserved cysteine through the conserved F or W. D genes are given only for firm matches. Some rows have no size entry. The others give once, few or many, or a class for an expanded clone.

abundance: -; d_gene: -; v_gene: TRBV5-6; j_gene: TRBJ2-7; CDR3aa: CASSPVGRLYEQYF; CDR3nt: TGTGCCAGCAGCCCGGTAGGACGGCTATACGAGCAGTACTTC
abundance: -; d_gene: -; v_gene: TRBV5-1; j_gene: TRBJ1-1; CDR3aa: CASSRTVDTEAFF; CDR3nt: TGCGCCAGCAGCAGAACAGTAGACACTGAAGCTTTCTTT
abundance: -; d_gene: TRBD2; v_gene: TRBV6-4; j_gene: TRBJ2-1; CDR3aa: CASSDLGGSSYNEQFF; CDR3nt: TGTGCCAGCAGTGACTTGGGCGGGAGTAGTTACAATGAGCAGTTCTTC
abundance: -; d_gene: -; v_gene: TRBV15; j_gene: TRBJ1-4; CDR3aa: CATSREVMVEKLFF; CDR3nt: TGTGCCACCAGCAGAGAAGTCATGGTTGAAAAACTGTTTTTT
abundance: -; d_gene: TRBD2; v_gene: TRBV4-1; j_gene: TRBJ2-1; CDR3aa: CASSQVSGRGNEQFF; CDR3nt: TGCGCCAGCAGCCAAGTTAGCGGGAGAGGCAATGAGCAGTTCTTC
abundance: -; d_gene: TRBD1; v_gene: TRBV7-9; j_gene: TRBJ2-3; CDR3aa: CASSIGTASTDTQYF; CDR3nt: TGTGCCAGCAGTATTGGGACAGCGAGCACAGATACGCAGTATTTT
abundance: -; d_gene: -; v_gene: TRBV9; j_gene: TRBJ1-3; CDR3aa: CASSVEVKAHPGNTIYF; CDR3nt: TGTGCCAGCAGCGTAGAGGTGAAGGCTCATCCCGGAAACACCATATATTTT
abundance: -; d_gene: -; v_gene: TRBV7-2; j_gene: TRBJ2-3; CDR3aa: CASSLAQGGRRSYF; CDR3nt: TGTGCCAGCAGCTTAGCGCAAGGGGGTAGGAGGTCGTATTTT
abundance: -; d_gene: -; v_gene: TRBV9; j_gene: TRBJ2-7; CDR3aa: CATESHEQYF; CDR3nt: TGTGCCACCGAGAGTCACGAGCAGTACTTC
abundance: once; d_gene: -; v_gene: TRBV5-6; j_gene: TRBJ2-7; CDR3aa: CASSGGLLALGEQYF; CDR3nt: TGTGCCAGCAGCGGGGGGCTACTAGCCCTCGGGGAGCAGTACTTC
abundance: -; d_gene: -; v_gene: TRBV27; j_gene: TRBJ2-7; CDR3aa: CASSPGAVFSQYF; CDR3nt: TGTGCCAGCAGCCCGGGGGCGGTTTTTTCGCAGTACTTC
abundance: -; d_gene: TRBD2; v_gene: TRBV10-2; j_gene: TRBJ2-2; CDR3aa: CASSLLAGGTGELFF; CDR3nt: TGCGCCAGCAGTTTACTAGCGGGAGGCACCGGGGAGCTGTTTTTT
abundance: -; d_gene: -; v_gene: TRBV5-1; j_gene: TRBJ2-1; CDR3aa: CASSPGGYNEQFF; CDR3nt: TGCGCCAGCAGCCCCGGAGGGTACAATGAGCAGTTCTTC
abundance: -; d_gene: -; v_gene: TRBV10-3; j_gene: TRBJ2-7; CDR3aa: CAISEALYEQYF; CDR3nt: TGTGCCATCAGTGAGGCCCTCTACGAGCAGTACTTC
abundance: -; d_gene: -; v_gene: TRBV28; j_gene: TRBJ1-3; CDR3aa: CASSFDTGNTIYF; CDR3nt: TGTGCCAGCAGTTTTGACACTGGAAACACCATATATTTT
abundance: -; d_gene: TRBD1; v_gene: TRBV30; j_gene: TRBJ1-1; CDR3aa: CANSRQGGTEAFF; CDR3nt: TGTGCCAATTCACGACAGGGAGGAACTGAAGCTTTCTTT
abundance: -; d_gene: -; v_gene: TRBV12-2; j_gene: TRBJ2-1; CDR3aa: CASRTPPGPRYNEQFF; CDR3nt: TGTGCAAGTCGCACCCCCCCCGGCCCTAGGTACAATGAGCAGTTCTTC
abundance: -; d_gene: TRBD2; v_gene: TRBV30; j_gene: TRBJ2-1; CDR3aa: CAWTGSGSVYNEQFF; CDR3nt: TGTGCCTGGACCGGAAGCGGGAGTGTCTACAATGAGCAGTTCTTC
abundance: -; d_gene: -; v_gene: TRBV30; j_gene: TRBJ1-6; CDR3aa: CAWGGAYSPLHF; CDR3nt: TGTGCCTGGGGTGGGGCCTATTCACCCCTCCACTTT
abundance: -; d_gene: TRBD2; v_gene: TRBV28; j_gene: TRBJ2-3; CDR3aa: CAASGNMDGTDTQYF; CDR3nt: TGTGCGGCTAGCGGGAATATGGACGGCACAGATACGCAGTATTTT
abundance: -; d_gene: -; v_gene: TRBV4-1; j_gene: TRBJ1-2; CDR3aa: CASSYLVGLGYTF; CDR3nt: TGCGCCAGCAGCTACTTGGTGGGACTGGGTTACACCTTC
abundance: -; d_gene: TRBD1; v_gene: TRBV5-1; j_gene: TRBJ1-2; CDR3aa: CASSSYTGGYGYTF; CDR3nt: TGCGCCAGCAGCTCCTATACAGGGGGCTATGGCTACACCTTC
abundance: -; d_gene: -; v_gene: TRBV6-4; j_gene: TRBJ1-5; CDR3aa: CASSVDYSNQPQHF; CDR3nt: TGTGCCAGCAGTGTCGACTATAGCAATCAGCCCCAGCATTTT